The 5 T cell receptor beta chains below come from one sample, sequenced in a study of blood T cells in healthy people across ages. A sample-barcoded 5' primer and a J-beta primer mix were used in a second PCR of roughly 6 to 12 cycles. TCRdb reanalysed the 5' RACE reads using MiXCR and keeps one entry per CDR3 protein. The table has around 780,000 distinct CDR3 sequences, around 25% seen once. The data were also submitted as part of a second study, on T cells of mothers and their children.

The sequenced sample consisted of blood. The receptors here all came from a boy younger than 18 in good health.

The J gene is TRBJ1-2, the V gene TRBV12-3 or TRBV12-4; D is unclear. The ends were cut back, 4 bases at V and 5 bases at J, with 8 bases in the middle. This CDR3 is 12 amino acids long. The CDR3 loop is CASSWENYGYTF. CDR3 coding DNA: TGTGCCAGCAGTTGGGAGAATTATGGCTACACCTTC.

Here the CDR3 DNA reads TGCGCCAGCAGCTTGGAGGCCAGCAGGTACAATGAGCAGTTCTTC. It translates to CASSLEASRYNEQFF. The chain has TRBV5-1 and TRBJ2-1; no firm D call. V was clipped by 0 bases and J by 4 bases, with 11 bases between them. The CDR3 spans 15 residues. CDR1 is SGHRS, CDR2 YFSETQ, per germline.

The rearrangement links TRBV6-6 to TRBJ2-5; 13 positions agree with TRBD2. The CDR3 length is 15 residues. Germline loops: CDR1 MNHNY, CDR2 SVGAGI (reference sequence). The V segment lost 10 bases and the J segment 4 bases; nucleotides outside the gene matches: 9. This chain's CDR3 is CATRTSGGKIETQYF. The CDR3 DNA sequence: TGTGCCACTAGGACTAGCGGGGGAAAAATAGAGACCCAGTACTTC.

This sequence joins TRBV2 and TRBJ2-7, with 7 positions matching TRBD2. V shed 3 bases, J shed 0 bases, and the junction held 2 bases outside the gene matches. The V gene's germline CDR1 is SNHLY and CDR2 FYNNEI. The CDR3 covers 14 residues. The CDR3 here is CASSEERDSYEQYF. CDR3 sequence (DNA): TGTGCCAGCAGTGAGGAGCGGGACTCCTACGAGCAGTACTTC.

V is TRBV7-2 and J is TRBJ2-3, with 10 bases fitting TRBD2. Germline V gene data show CDR1 as SGHTA and CDR2 as FQGNSA. J lost 3 bases, V lost 3 bases, and 3 bases had no gene match. The CDR3 spans 15 residues. Here the CDR3 reads CASSFLAGVTDTQYF. CDR3 nucleotide sequence: TGTGCCAGCAGCTTTCTAGCGGGAGTGACAGATACGCAGTATTTT.